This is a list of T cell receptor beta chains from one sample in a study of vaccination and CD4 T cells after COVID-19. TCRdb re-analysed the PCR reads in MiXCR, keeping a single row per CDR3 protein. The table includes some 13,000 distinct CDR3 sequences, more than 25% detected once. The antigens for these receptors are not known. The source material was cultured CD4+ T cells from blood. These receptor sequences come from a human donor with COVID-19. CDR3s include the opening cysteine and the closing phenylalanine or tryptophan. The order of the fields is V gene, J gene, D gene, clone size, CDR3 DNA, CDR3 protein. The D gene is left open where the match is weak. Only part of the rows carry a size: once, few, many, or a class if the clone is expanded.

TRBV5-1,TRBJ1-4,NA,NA,TGCGCCAGCAGCTCCAAGGGTACAACTAATGAAAAACTGTTTTTT,CASSSKGTTNEKLFF
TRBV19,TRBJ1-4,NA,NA,TGTGCCAGTAGTATGGTAGCGAGGCAAGGTGAAAAACTGTTTTTT,CASSMVARQGEKLFF
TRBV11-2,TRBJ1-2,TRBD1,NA,TGTGCCAGCAGCTTAGTAAGGACAGGGGGTGGCTACACCTTC,CASSLVRTGGGYTF
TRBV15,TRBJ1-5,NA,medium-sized,TGTGCCACCAGCAGAGATTCAGGGGCGGGAAATCAGCCCCAGCATTTT,CATSRDSGAGNQPQHF
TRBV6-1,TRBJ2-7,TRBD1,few,TGTGCCAGCAGGCAAGACAGGGTGTCATCCTACGAGCAGTACTTC,CASRQDRVSSYEQYF
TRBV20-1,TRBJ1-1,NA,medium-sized,TGCAGTGCCACCCGGGGAGGTACTGAAGCTTTCTTT,CSATRGGTEAFF
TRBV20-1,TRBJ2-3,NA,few,TGCAGTGCTAGATTTAGGGCAGGGGCAGATACGCAGTATTTT,CSARFRAGADTQYF
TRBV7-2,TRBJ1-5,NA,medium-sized,TGTGCCAGCAGCTTATACGGTACCGACGGAGGGCCCCAGCATTTT,CASSLYGTDGGPQHF
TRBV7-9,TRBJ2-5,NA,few,TGTGCCAGCAGTCCAGGGTCGGGGCAAGAGACCCAGTACTTC,CASSPGSGQETQYF
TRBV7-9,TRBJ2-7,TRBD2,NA,TGTGCCAGCGGAATAATGGCGGGGGGCTACGAGCAGTACTTC,CASGIMAGGYEQYF
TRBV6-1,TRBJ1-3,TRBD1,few,TGTGCCAGCAGTCTCGGGACAGCTGGAAACACCATATATTTT,CASSLGTAGNTIYF
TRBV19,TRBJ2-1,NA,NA,TGTGCCAGTAGTATAGCCCGCAGCTACAATGAGCAGTTCTTC,CASSIARSYNEQFF
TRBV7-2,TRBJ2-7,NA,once,TGTGCCAGCAGCCCCTCCGGTGGGGGGTCCTACGAGCAGTACTTC,CASSPSGGGSYEQYF
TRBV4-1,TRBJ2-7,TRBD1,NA,TGCGCCAGCAGCCAAGAAGGGGGTTCTGTGGGACAGGGATATCGCGAGCAGTACTTC,CASSQEGGSVGQGYREQYF
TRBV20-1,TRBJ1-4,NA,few,TGCAGTGCTAGTGACCCCGAGGCTAATGAAAAACTGTTTTTT,CSASDPEANEKLFF
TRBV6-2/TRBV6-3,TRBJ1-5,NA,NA,TGTGCCAGCAGTTACACGAAGAGGACAGCCTATAGCAATCAGCCCCAGCATTTT,CASSYTKRTAYSNQPQHF
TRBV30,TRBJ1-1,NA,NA,TGTGCCTGGAAGTCCCCGGGCACGAACACTGAAGCTTTCTTT,CAWKSPGTNTEAFF
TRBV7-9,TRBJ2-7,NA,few,TGTGCCAGCACCTCCTTCCGGGGAGGCGAGCAGTACTTC,CASTSFRGGEQYF
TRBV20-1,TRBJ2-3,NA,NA,TGCAGTGCCCCTCAAGGGACACCCAGCACAGATACGCAGTATTTT,CSAPQGTPSTDTQYF
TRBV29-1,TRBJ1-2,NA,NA,TGCAGCGTTATGGAGTATGGCTACACCTTC,CSVMEYGYTF
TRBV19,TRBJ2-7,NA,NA,TGTGCCAGTTCGAGCCTTTACGAGCAGTACTTC,CASSSLYEQYF
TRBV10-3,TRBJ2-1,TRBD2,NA,TGTGCCATCAGTGAGCGAGTAGCGGGGGCCGACAATGAGCAGTTCTTC,CAISERVAGADNEQFF
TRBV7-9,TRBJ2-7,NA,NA,TGTGCCAGCCAAAGTGGGATCGAGCAGTACTTC,CASQSGIEQYF
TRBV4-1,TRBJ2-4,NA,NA,TGCGCCAGCAGCCAAGCCGATGATACCATAGCCAAAAACATTCAGTACTTC,CASSQADDTIAKNIQYF
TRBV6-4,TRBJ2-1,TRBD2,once,TGTGCCAGCAGTCCTAGCGGGGGGAGGAATGAGCAGTTCTTC,CASSPSGGRNEQFF
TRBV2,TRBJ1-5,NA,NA,TGTGCCAGCAGGGCGGGGCTGAACAATCAGCCCCAGCATTTT,CASRAGLNNQPQHF
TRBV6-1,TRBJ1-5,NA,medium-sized,TGTGCCAGCAGTACTGCAGGGGTGCAGCCCCAGCATTTT,CASSTAGVQPQHF
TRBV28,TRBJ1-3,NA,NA,TGTGCCAGCAGTCCAGGGAACTCTGGAAACACCATATATTTT,CASSPGNSGNTIYF
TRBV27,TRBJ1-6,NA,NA,TGTGCCAGCAGGGCCTCGGGACTGAATAATTCACCCCTCCACTTT,CASRASGLNNSPLHF
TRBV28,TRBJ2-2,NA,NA,TGTGCCACCCAATCGAGTGGGAAGACCGGGGAGCTGTTTTTT,CATQSSGKTGELFF
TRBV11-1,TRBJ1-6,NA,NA,TGTGCCAGCAGCTTACAGGGCATTGCGGCCTATAATTCACCCCTCCACTTT,CASSLQGIAAYNSPLHF
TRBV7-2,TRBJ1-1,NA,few,TGTGCCAGCAGCTTATCGGGGGGCCAGCTACCGACCACTGAAGCTTTCTTT,CASSLSGGQLPTTEAFF
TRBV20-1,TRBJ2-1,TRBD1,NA,TGCAGCATAACAGGGGACAAAAACAATGAGCAGTTCTTC,CSITGDKNNEQFF
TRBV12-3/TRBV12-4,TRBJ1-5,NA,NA,TGTGCCAGCAGTTTTTTGGGTATCGGTCAGCCCCAGCATTTT,CASSFLGIGQPQHF
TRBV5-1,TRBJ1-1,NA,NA,TGCGCCAGCAGCGATTCTACCGGGAACACTGAAGCTTTCTTT,CASSDSTGNTEAFF
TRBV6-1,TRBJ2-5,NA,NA,TGTGCCAGCAGTGCCGGTTCGGCAATTACTAGAGAGACCCAGTACTTC,CASSAGSAITRETQYF
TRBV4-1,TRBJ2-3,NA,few,TGCGCCAGCAAATCCTCCGGGGGCCGCACAGATACGCAGTATTTT,CASKSSGGRTDTQYF
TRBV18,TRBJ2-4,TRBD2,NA,TGTGCCGGCTCACCACCCGGGGGGGGAAACATTCAGTACTTC,CAGSPPGGGNIQYF
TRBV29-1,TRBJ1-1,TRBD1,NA,TGCAGCGTGGACAGGGGGAACACTGAAGCTTTCTTT,CSVDRGNTEAFF
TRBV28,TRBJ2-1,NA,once,TGTGCCAGCTATCCGGGCTACAATGAGCAGTTCTTC,CASYPGYNEQFF
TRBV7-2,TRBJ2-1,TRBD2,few,TGTGCCAGCAGTCTTAGCGGGGGCTACAATGAGCAGTTCTTC,CASSLSGGYNEQFF
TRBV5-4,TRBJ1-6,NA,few,TGTGCCAGCAGCTTGGAGACAGCTCGTAATTCACCCCTCCACTTT,CASSLETARNSPLHF
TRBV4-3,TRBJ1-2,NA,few,TGCGCCAGCAGCCAAGGTCCGGGACAAGGCTATGGCTACACCTTC,CASSQGPGQGYGYTF
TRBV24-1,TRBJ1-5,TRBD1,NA,TGTGCCACCAGTGATTCCGGGACAGGGGCTCAGCCCCAGCATTTT,CATSDSGTGAQPQHF
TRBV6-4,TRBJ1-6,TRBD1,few,TGTGCCAGCAGGGGAGAGGGACAGGGGTTCTCACCCCTCCACTTT,CASRGEGQGFSPLHF
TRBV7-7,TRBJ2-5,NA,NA,TGTGCTAGCAGCTTAGATGGTTTCCAAGAGACCCAGTACTTC,CASSLDGFQETQYF
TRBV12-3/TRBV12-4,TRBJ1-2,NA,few,TGTGCCAGCCTTACAGGGCATTCTGGCTACACCTTC,CASLTGHSGYTF
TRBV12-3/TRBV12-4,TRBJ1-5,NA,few,TGTGCCAGCAGTTTTGGGACACCTCATCAGCCCCAGCATTTT,CASSFGTPHQPQHF
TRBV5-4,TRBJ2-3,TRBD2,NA,TGTGCCAGCAGACCCACTAGCGGGGGGGCCGGTACGCAGTATTTT,CASRPTSGGAGTQYF
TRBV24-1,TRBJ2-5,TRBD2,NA,TGTGCCACCAGTGATTCAAGCGGGGGGCAAGAGACCCAGTACTTC,CATSDSSGGQETQYF
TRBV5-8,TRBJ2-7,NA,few,TGTGCCAGCAGCTTGGTGCTGATCGAGCAGTACTTC,CASSLVLIEQYF
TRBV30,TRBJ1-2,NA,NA,TGTGCCTGGAAGAGTAGGGACGGCTACACCTTC,CAWKSRDGYTF